Listed here are 3 T cell receptor beta chains from one sample, sequenced in a study of T cell changes during pregnancy in multiple sclerosis. Here immunoSEQ multiplex PCR was the method, and the copy in TCRdb shows in-frame clones only, minus some. Of tens of thousands of clones detected, approximately 89% appear once; the ten largest clones hold about 11%. The source material was CD8+ T cells from peripheral blood mononuclear cells, sampled in the third trimester of pregnancy. The receptors derive from a female donor with multiple sclerosis, enrolled in a pregnancy study.

The chain couples TRBV6-5 to TRBJ2-2; TRBD2 agrees at 10 bases. Germline CDR1 and CDR2: MNHEY and SVGAGI. V was clipped by 2 bases and J by 4 bases; unmatched bases: 4. This CDR3 spans 16 amino acids. CDR3 in DNA: TGTGCCAGCAGTTACGGGCTAGCGGGGGCCACCGGGGAGCTGTTTTTT. Residues: CASSYGLAGATGELFF.

This chain uses TRBV7-9 with TRBJ2-7; 7 bases map to TRBD1. CDR1 and CDR2 (germline): SEHNR, FQNEAQ (reference sequence). This CDR3 region has 17 residues. V was clipped by 4 bases and J by 0 bases; unmatched bases: 12. This CDR3 reads CASSSIQGPKSSYEQYF. The CDR3 DNA reads TGTGCCAGCAGCTCGATACAGGGGCCAAAGAGCTCCTACGAGCAGTACTTC.

The V gene is TRBV7-9, the J gene TRBJ1-2, with a weak D call TRBD1 (5 bases). This CDR3 is built from 16 residues. Trimming took 1 base from V and 5 from J, leaving 17 bases between them. Per germline, CDR1 SEHNR and CDR2 FQNEAQ (reference sequence). As DNA, the CDR3 is TGTGCCAGCAGCTTAGAGGTCGCAGGGCCTATTTATGGCTACACCTTC. Translated: CASSLEVAGPIYGYTF.